This TCR beta chain was sequenced during a study of T cells in localized non-small cell lung cancer. The table lists this clone with a few counts. Per germline, CDR1 SGDLS and CDR2 YYNGEE. The length of the CDR3 is 16 residues. Trimming took 3 bases from V and 0 from J, leaving 13 bases between them. TCRdb keeps only in-frame clones here, not all; method: immunoSEQ multiplex PCR. The table records 25,000 to 35,000 clones, about 80% of them present only once. The sequencing used peripheral blood mononuclear cells, collected before any cancer treatment. This TCR was recovered from a man between 40 and 70 years old with stage III lung adenocarcinoma. The rearrangement uses TRBV9 and TRBJ1-3; D perhaps matches TRBD1 (6 bases). This CDR3 reads CASSDGQMSSGNTIYF. Here the CDR3 DNA reads TGTGCCAGCAGCGATGGACAGATGAGCTCTGGAAACACCATATATTTT.